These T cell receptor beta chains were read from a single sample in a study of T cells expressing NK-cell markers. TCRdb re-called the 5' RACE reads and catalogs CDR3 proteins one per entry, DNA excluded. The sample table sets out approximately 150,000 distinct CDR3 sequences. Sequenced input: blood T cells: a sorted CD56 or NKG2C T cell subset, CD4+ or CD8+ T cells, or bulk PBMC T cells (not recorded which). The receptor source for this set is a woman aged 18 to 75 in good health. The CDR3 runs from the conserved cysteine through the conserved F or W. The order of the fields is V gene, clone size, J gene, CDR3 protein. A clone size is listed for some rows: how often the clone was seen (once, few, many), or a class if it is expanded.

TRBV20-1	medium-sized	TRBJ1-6	CSARESSRAQNSPLHF
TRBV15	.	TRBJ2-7	CATSPTPQYEQYF
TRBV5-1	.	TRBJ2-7	CASSLGGKTGHRSYEQYF
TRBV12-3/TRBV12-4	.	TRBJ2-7	CASSLTGTQFRAEQYF
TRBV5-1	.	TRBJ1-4	CASSLDRWGEKLFF
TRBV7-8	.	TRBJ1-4	CASSLGPGRVSEKLFF
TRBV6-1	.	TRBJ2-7	CASRRTLDYEQYF
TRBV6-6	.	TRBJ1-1	CASSHLSNTEAFF
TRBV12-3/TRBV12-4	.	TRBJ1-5	CASSSTGGNQPQHF
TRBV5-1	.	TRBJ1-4	CASMSGTANEKLFF
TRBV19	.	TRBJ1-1	CASSYRTGGNTEAFF
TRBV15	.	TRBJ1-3	CATSSLGSGNTIYF
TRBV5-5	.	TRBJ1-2	CASSFSAGGGYTF
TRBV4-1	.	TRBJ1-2	CASSQEGPLRGYTF
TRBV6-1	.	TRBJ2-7	CASSEVNQGGEQYF
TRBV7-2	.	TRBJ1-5	CASSLQQGGNQPQHF
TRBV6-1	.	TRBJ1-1	CASSPTGQGNTEAFF
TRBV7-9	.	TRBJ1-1	CASRPGTGEGHTEAFF
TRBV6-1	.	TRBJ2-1	CASRSSGGATYNEQFF
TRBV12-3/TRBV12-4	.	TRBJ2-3	CASSLLASDTQYF
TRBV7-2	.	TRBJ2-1	CASSAGLAHGNEQFF
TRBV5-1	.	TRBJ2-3	CASSLGETAGTDTQYF
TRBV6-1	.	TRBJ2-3	CASVAGGPGDTQYF
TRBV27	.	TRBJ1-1	CASSSDSPLNTEAFF
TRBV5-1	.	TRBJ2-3	CASSLAIPSTDTQYF
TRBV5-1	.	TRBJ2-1	CASSLLTSGSTYEQFF
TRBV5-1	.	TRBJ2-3	CASRRDADMGTDTQYF
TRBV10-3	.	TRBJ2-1	CAISESRSDRRDEQFF
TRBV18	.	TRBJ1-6	CASSPTDRDSPLHF
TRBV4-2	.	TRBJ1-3	CASSQEQGTSGNTIYF
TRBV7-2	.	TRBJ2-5	CASSATGMETQYF
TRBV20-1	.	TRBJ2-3	CSAEGQGSTDTQYF
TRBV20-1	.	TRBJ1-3	CSARDPGQGGNTIYF
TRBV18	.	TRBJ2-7	CASSPQRTDRAYEQYF
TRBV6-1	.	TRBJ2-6	CASSFSTFSGANVLTF
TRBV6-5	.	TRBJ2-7	CASSYSAGHEQYF
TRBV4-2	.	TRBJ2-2	CASSQDGWRGGELFF
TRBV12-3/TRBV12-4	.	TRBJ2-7	CASTMTGLTYEQYF
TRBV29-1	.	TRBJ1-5	CSVASGTGVNQPQHF
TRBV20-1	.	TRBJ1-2	CSARQTGGVGYTF
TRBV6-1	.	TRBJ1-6	CASRLLNSPLHF
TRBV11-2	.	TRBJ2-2	CASSSYGGLAGGRTGELFF
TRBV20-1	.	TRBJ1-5	CSASGTRGASMGGQPQHF
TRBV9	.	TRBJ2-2	CASSDSPGPGRELFF
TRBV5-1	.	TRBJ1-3	CASSLEAVSSGNTIYF
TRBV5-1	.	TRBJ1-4	CASSLIGQAGEKLFF
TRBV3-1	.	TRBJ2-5	CASSQDQPTGQETQYF
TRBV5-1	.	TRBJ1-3	CASSLDAATVSGNTIYF
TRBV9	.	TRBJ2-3	CASSPRTGSNGDTQYF
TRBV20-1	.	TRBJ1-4	CSARARTNEKLFF
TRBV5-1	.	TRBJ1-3	CASSLVPGFGGNTIYF
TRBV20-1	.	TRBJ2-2	CSARPPMTGELFF